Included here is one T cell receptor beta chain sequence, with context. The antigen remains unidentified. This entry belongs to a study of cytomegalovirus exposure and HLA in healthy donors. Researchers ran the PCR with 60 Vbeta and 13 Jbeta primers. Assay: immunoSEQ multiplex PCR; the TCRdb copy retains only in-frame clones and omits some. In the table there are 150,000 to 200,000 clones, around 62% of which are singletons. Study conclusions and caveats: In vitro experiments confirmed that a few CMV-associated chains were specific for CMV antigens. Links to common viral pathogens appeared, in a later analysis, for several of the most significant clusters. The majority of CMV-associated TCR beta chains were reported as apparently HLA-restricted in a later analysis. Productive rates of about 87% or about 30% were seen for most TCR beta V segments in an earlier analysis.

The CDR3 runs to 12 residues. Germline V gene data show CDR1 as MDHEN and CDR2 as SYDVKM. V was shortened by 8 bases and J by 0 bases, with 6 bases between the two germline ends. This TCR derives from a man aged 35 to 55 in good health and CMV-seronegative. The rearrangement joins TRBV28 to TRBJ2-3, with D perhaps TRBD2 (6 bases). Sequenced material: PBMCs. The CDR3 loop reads CASGTSTDTQYF. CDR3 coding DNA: TGTGCCAGCGGGACTAGCACAGATACGCAGTATTTT.